A selection of T cell receptor beta chains follows, all from one sample in a study of T cell responses to AZD1222 COVID-19 vaccine. TCRdb's copy holds only in-frame clones and misses some; the assay was immunoSEQ multiplex PCR. This sample has 100,000 to 110,000 clones, with roughly 89% found just once. The sequenced sample was peripheral blood, obtained on day 0 of AZD1222 vaccination. The receptors were gathered from an adult in good health. CDR3s include the opening cysteine and the closing phenylalanine or tryptophan. The order of the fields is CDR3 protein, CDR3 DNA, J gene, D gene, clone size, V gene. A D gene is named only where the DNA matches it firmly. Size values are once, few and many counts, or a class for expanded clones, and some rows have none.

CDR3 protein: CASQLVGSRNNEQFF; CDR3 DNA: TGTGCCAGTCAGTTGGTAGGCAGCCGGAATAATGAGCAGTTCTTC; J gene: TRBJ2-1; D gene: NA; clone size: NA; V gene: TRBV6-5
CDR3 protein: CASSRTTGPRGTDTQYF; CDR3 DNA: TGTGCCAGCAGCCGGACTACTGGTCCGCGTGGCACAGATACGCAGTATTTT; J gene: TRBJ2-3; D gene: NA; clone size: NA; V gene: TRBV18
CDR3 protein: CASGPDRESSPLHF; CDR3 DNA: TGTGCTAGTGGCCCTGACAGGGAGAGTTCACCCCTCCACTTT; J gene: TRBJ1-6; D gene: TRBD1; clone size: NA; V gene: TRBV12-5
CDR3 protein: CASSDGQGLGYTF; CDR3 DNA: TGTGCCAGCAGTGATGGTCAGGGGTTAGGCTACACCTTC; J gene: TRBJ1-2; D gene: NA; clone size: NA; V gene: TRBV2
CDR3 protein: CASRAGQLGNTEAFF; CDR3 DNA: TGTGCCAGCAGGGCCGGCCAACTGGGGAACACTGAAGCTTTCTTT; J gene: TRBJ1-1; D gene: NA; clone size: NA; V gene: TRBV2
CDR3 protein: CASSPQTRTGELFF; CDR3 DNA: TGTGCCAGCAGCCCACAGACACGCACCGGGGAGCTGTTTTTT; J gene: TRBJ2-2; D gene: NA; clone size: NA; V gene: TRBV7-3
CDR3 protein: CAWSIGGSTEAFF; CDR3 DNA: TGTGCCTGGAGTATAGGTGGGTCCACTGAAGCTTTCTTT; J gene: TRBJ1-1; D gene: NA; clone size: NA; V gene: TRBV30
CDR3 protein: CASTADRTNYGYTF; CDR3 DNA: TGTGCCAGCACCGCCGACAGAACTAACTATGGCTACACCTTC; J gene: TRBJ1-2; D gene: NA; clone size: few; V gene: TRBV6-5
CDR3 protein: CASSKTTTNEKLFF; CDR3 DNA: TGCGCCAGCAGCAAGACAACAACTAATGAAAAACTGTTTTTT; J gene: TRBJ1-4; D gene: NA; clone size: NA; V gene: TRBV5-1
CDR3 protein: CASSLNTEAFF; CDR3 DNA: TGTGCCAGCAGCCTGAACACTGAAGCTTTCTTT; J gene: TRBJ1-1; D gene: NA; clone size: NA; V gene: TRBV7-9